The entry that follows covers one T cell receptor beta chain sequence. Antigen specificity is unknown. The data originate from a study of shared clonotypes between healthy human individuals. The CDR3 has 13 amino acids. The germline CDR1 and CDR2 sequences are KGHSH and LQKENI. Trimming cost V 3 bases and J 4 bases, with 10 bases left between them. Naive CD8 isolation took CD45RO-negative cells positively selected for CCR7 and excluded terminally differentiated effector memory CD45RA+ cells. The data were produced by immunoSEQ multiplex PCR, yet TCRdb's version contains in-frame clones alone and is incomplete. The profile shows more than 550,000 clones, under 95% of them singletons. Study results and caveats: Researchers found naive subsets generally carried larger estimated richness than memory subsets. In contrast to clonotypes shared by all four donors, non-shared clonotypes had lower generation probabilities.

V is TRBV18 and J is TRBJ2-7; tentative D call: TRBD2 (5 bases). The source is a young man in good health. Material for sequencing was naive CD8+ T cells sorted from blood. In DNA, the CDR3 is TGTGCCAGCTCACCGCCGACTACATACGAGCAGTACTTC. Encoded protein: CASSPPTTYEQYF.